This T cell receptor (beta chain) came from a study of blood T cell repertoires in COVID-19. Study summary: Italy, Spain and the United States were the sources of the convalescent and acute COVID-19 samples.

Trimming took 2 bases from V and 1 from J; bases not matched to a gene: 3. Germline CDR1 SGHTA, CDR2 FQGNSA. There are 15 residues in the CDR3. Clones were sequenced by immunoSEQ multiplex PCR, and TCRdb holds only the in-frame ones, with some missing. Among more than 45,000 clones listed, approximately 90% were seen once. This chain joins TRBV7-2 and TRBJ2-3; 7 bases agree with TRBD2. The sample taken for sequencing was peripheral blood. The TCR was taken from a woman at least 80 years old with acute or convalescent COVID-19. The CDR3: CASSLIAGGTDTQYF. In nucleotides, the CDR3 is TGTGCCAGCAGCTTAATAGCGGGCGGCACAGATACGCAGTATTTT.